This TCR beta chain was sequenced during a study of blood T cells in healthy people across ages. For the study at large: Per two T cells, about one barcoded beta molecule was captured through template switching.

Per the germline V gene, CDR1 is SQVTM and CDR2 is ANQGSEA. V lost 0 bases and J lost 6, with 14 bases in between. The CDR3 runs to 14 residues. PCR was performed a second time for about 7 to 12 cycles using a sample-barcoded 5' primer and a J-beta primer mix. TCRdb re-derived calls from the 5' RACE reads in MiXCR, one entry per CDR3 protein. The top ten hold approximately 10% of the sample, which has almost 550,000 distinct CDR3 sequences, 24% seen once. These data also formed part of another study, on T cells of mothers and their children.

Source material: blood. This chain joins TRBV29-1 and TRBJ1-2; D possibly corresponds to TRBD1 (5 bases). The TCR sequence derives from a boy aged 5-17 years in good health. The chain's CDR3 is CSVEDFARDHGYTF. CDR3 bases: TGCAGCGTTGAAGATTTCGCCAGGGACCATGGCTACACCTTC.